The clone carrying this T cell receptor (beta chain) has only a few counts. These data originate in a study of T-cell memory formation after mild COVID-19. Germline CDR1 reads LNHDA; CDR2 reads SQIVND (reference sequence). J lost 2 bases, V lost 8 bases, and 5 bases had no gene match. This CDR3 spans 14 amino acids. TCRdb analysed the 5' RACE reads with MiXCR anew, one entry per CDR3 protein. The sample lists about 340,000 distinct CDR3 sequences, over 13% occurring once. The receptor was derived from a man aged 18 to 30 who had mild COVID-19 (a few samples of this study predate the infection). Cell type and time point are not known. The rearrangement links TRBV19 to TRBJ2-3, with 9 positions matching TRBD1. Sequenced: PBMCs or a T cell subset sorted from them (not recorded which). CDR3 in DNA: TGTGCCAGTGGAGACAGGGGGGTCACAGATACGCAGTATTTT. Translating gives CASGDRGVTDTQYF.